This entry lists 12 T cell receptor beta chains sequenced from one sample in a study of radiotherapy plus CTLA-4 blockade in lung cancer. Data came from immunoSEQ multiplex PCR; TCRdb stores just in-frame clones and leaves some out. There are about 59,000 clones in the sample; 70% to 80% occur only once, and approximately 8.3% lies in the top ten. Source: peripheral blood, taken from a patient treated with radiotherapy plus ipilimumab. The receptors derive from a human donor with non-small cell lung cancer whose response to radiotherapy plus ipilimumab could not be evaluated.

The chain combines TRBV4-1 with TRBJ2-5; D is ambiguous. The CDR3 runs 15 residues. The V and J ends lost 1 base and 5 bases respectively, with 14 bases between them. Germline V gene data show CDR1 as MGHRA and CDR2 as YSYEKL. The CDR3 nucleotides are TGCGCCAGCAGCCAAGGGTACACCTCACCGGAGACCCAGTACTTC. Protein product: CASSQGYTSPETQYF.

This rearrangement joins TRBV27 to TRBJ2-5, with D maybe TRBD2 (5 bases). V gave up 2 bases and J gave up 2 bases, with 6 bases separating them. From germline, CDR1 is MNHEY and CDR2 SMNVEV (reference sequence). The CDR3 runs to 13 residues. In DNA form, the CDR3 reads TGTGCCAGCAGTTTACGGGGTCAAGAGACCCAGTACTTC. Protein sequence: CASSLRGQETQYF.

This clone came up a few times. This rearrangement joins TRBV7-2 to TRBJ1-6; 12 nucleotides line up with TRBD1. Germline lookup yields CDR1 SGHTA and CDR2 FQGNSA. The junction had 12 bases not matched to a gene; V was cut back by 1 base and J by 11 bases. The CDR3 covers 18 residues. The CDR3 sequence: CASSLGWGDRGPNPPLHF. The CDR3 coding sequence is TGTGCCAGCAGCTTAGGTTGGGGGGACAGGGGGCCAAATCCACCCCTCCACTTT.

In this sample, this clone turned up a few times. An end of the junction differs from the germline gene, which may be a read error. The chain joins TRBV2 to TRBJ2-3; 13 nucleotides line up with TRBD2. Germline values: CDR1 SNHLY, CDR2 FYNNEI. The CDR3 is 18 amino acids. The CDR3 DNA sequence: TGTGCCAGCAGGGAAGGATGGACTAGCGGGGGATTAACAGATACGCAGTATTTT. Residues: CASREGWTSGGLTDTQYF.

J is TRBJ2-7 and V is TRBV4-1, with 8 positions matching TRBD2. Germline V CDR1 and CDR2: MGHRA, YSYEKL. The CDR3 runs to 15 residues. Trimming at V came to 4 bases and at J to 6 bases, leaving 11 bases not matched to a gene. This chain's CDR3 is CASSPGGTRSGEQYF. The DNA of the CDR3 is TGCGCCAGCAGCCCGGGGGGGACTAGGTCGGGCGAGCAGTACTTC.

This clone is termed medium-sized (0.01 to 0.1%). The chain couples TRBV9 to TRBJ1-1; TRBD1 matches at 10 bases. The CDR3 spans 14 residues. Per the germline V gene, CDR1 is SGDLS and CDR2 is YYNGEE. The V segment lost 3 bases and the J segment 3 bases; nucleotides outside the gene matches: 2. The CDR3 nucleotides read TGTGCCAGCAGCGAGGGACAGGGGTACACTGAAGCTTTCTTT. This encodes CASSEGQGYTEAFF.

Only one count was recorded for this clone. This sequence joins TRBV29-1 and TRBJ1-1, with a tentative D call TRBD1 (6 bases). The germline V and J ends were trimmed by 7 bases and 1 base, with 16 bases remaining between them. The CDR3 sequence is 14 residues long. Germline CDR1 is SQVTM and CDR2 is ANQGSEA. CDR3 DNA: TGCAGCGCCACAGTCCCGGGACAGAACACTGAAGCTTTCTTT. Translated, it gives CSATVPGQNTEAFF.

The chain recombines TRBV7-5 with TRBJ2-5; the D call of TRBD1 is as the table states it, not checked on the DNA. TRBV7-5 corresponds to a pseudogene. There are 12 residues in the CDR3. The CDR3 is CARSRQQETQYF. In DNA form, the CDR3 reads TGTGCCAGAAGCAGACAGCAAGAGACCCAGTACTTC.

Only a few counts were recorded for this clone. The genes are TRBV6-5 and TRBJ2-5; TRBD2 matches 7 bases. The CDR3 spans 14 residues. CDR1 and CDR2 (germline): MNHEY, SVGAGI. V lost 5 bases to trimming and J lost 1 base; unmatched junction nucleotides: 4. CDR3 nucleotides: TGTGCCAGCAGTGACGGGGGGACCCAAGAGACCCAGTACTTC. This translates into CASSDGGTQETQYF.

Only one count was recorded for this clone. The chain uses TRBV19 and TRBJ1-1; D remains ambiguous. Germline V gene data show CDR1 as LNHDA and CDR2 as SQIVND (reference sequence). V was shortened by 5 bases and J by 0 bases, with 10 bases between the two germline ends. The CDR3 has 14 residues. For the CDR3, the DNA is TGTGCCAGTAGTTTACAGCTCATGAACACTGAAGCTTTCTTT. It encodes CASSLQLMNTEAFF.

V and J are TRBV19 and TRBJ1-5; tentative D call: TRBD1 (6 bases). The CDR3 extends over 13 amino acids. V shed 4 bases and J shed 7 bases, with 11 bases lying between them. CDR1 and CDR2 from the germline V gene are LNHDA and SQIVND (reference sequence). The CDR3 protein is CASSTGGGQPQHF. CDR3 nucleotide sequence: TGTGCCAGTAGTACGGGGGGCGGCCAGCCCCAGCATTTT.

The DNA for the CDR3 is TGTGCCAGCAGCGCTGGTAGCGGGGGGGCCCATGAGACCCAGTACTTC. It specifies CASSAGSGGAHETQYF. This chain joins TRBV7-6 and TRBJ2-5; 11 bases match TRBD2. The CDR3 sequence is 16 residues long. Germline values: CDR1 SGHVS, CDR2 FNYEAQ. Trimming at V came to 5 bases and at J to 5 bases, leaving 10 bases not matched to a gene.